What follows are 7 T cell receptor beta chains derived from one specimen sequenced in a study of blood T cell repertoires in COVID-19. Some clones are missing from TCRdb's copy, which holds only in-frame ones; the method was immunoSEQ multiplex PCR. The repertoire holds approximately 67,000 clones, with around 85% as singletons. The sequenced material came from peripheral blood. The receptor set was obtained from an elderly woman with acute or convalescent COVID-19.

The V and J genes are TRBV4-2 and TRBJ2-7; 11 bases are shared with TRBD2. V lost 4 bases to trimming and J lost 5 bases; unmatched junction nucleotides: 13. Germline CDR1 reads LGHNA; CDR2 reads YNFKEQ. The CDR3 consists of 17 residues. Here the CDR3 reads CASSPQAWLAGGHEQYF. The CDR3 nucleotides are TGTGCCAGCAGCCCACAGGCCTGGCTAGCGGGAGGCCACGAGCAGTACTTC.

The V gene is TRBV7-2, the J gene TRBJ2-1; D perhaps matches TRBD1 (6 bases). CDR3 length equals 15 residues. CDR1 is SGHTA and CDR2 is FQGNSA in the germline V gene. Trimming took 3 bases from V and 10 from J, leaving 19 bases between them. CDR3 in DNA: TGTGCCAGCAGCTTCTTCCTCCCTTCCCAGGGGGAGCAGTTCTTC. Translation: CASSFFLPSQGEQFF.

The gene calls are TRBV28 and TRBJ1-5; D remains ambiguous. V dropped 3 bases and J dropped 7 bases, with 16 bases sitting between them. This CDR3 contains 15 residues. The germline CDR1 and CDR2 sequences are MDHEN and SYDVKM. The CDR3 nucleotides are TGTGCCAGCAGTTTTGCGGTGGGAGGGCGCCAGCCCCAGCATTTT. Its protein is CASSFAVGGRQPQHF.

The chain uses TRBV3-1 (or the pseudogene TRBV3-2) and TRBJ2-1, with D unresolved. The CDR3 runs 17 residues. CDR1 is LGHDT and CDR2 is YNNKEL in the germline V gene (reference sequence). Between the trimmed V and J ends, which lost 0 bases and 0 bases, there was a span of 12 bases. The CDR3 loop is CASSQDRSPISYNEQFF. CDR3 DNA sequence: TGTGCCAGCAGCCAAGATCGGTCTCCTATCTCCTACAATGAGCAGTTCTTC.

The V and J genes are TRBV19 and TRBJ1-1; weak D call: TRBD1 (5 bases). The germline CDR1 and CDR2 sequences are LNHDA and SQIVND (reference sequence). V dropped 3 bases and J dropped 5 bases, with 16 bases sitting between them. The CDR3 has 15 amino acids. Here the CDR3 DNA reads TGTGCCAGTAGTATCGTCCAGCCAGGGAGGACTGAAGCTTTCTTT. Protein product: CASSIVQPGRTEAFF.

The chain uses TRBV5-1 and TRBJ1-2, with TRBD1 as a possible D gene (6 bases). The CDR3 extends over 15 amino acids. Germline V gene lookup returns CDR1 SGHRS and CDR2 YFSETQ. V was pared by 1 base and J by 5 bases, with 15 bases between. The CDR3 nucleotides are TGCGCCAGCAGCTTGATTGCAGGGGTGGGATATGGCTACACCTTC. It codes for CASSLIAGVGYGYTF.

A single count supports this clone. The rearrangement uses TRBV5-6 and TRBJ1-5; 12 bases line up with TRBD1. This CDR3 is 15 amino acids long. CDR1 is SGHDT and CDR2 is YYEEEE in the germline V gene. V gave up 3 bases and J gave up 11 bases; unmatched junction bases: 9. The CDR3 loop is CASSWRGQGAGAQHF. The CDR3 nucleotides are TGTGCCAGCAGCTGGAGGGGACAGGGGGCAGGGGCCCAGCATTTT. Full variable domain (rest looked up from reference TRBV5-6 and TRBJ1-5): DAGVTQSPTHLIKTRGQQVTLRCSPKSGHDTVSWYQQALGQGPQFIFQYYEEEERQRGNFPDRFSGHQFPNYSSELNVNALLLGDSALYLCASSWRGQGAGAQHFGDGTRLSIL.